This T cell receptor (beta chain) was recovered during a study of patients and donors after allogeneic stem cell transplantation (dated by TCRdb to between 2020 and 2021). This clonotype was seen more than once but under ten times. The antigen this receptor binds is unknown. Base qualities are not recorded, but no much larger clone differs from it by a single base. The library was prepared using RT-PCR. The listed sequencing device is NextSeq 550. Clones were called with MiXCR by TCRdb after fastp trimmed the public reads at Q25, and only in-frame beta chains were retained. Rows merge per CDR3 protein into single entries with the most common DNA and genes. In this sample the table shows 65,000 to 80,000 distinct CDR3 sequences, about 25% of which occur a single time. The ten most abundant clones make up approximately 26% of the sample. From the germline V gene, CDR1 is MNHEY and CDR2 is SVGAGI. The junction shows trimming of 2 bases on V and 2 bases on J, and the gene matches do not reach 4 bases of it. The CDR3 measures 15 amino acids from cysteine to phenylalanine. CDR3 DNA is the only sequence kept; it has 45 bases, read in frame from the first base.

Recombination connected TRBV6-5 to TRBJ2-7; the central 9 bases match TRBD1. This sequence originates from a human donor who was either an allogeneic HSCT recipient or a stem cell or donor lymphocyte infusion donor (not recorded which). It is not recorded whose cells these are; they may come from a transplant donor. Source material: blood, either unsorted or a sorted T cell fraction (not recorded which). The CDR3 loop reads CASSYTGTGTYEQYF. The DNA reads as follows: TGTGCCAGCAGTTACACCGGGACAGGGACCTACGAGCAGTACTTC.